This T cell receptor (beta chain) was sequenced for a study of T cell clonotyping in hematopoietic cell transplantation. Broader study findings: No sorting was done, leaving CD4 and CD8 contributions mixed. Few recipient clonotypes overlapped donors; over 97% were de novo at given depth. Pathologically expanded recipient clonotypes increased progressively from day 30 to day 180 as diversity fell.

In the case of this clone: What it binds is unknown.

Only in-frame clones appear in the TCRdb table, and some are missing; sequencing was by immunoSEQ multiplex PCR. Of tens of thousands of clones detected, about 93% appear once; the ten largest clones hold approximately 0.8%. The CDR3 is made up of 16 amino acids. The V gene's germline CDR1 is SEHNR and CDR2 FQNEAQ (reference sequence). The V end was cut by 1 base, the J end by 1 base, with 13 bases between. The clonotype originates from a woman in her 50s in good health. Some clones in this sample may be carry-over from other donors' samples. The chain links TRBV7-9 to TRBJ1-1, with D possibly being TRBD1 (5 bases). The sequencing sample was made of peripheral blood mononuclear cells. The CDR3: CASSLVGGIGNTEAFF. The CDR3 DNA reads TGTGCCAGCAGCTTAGTGGGGGGTATCGGGAACACTGAAGCTTTCTTT.